These T cell receptor beta chains were read from a single sample in a study of blood T cell repertoires in COVID-19. Clones were read by immunoSEQ multiplex PCR, and TCRdb kept only the in-frame ones, dropping some. The data show nearly 350,000 clones, 88% seen once. The sample consisted of peripheral blood. The receptors come from a woman in her seventies with COVID-19, enrolled during active disease. The CDR3 runs from the conserved cysteine through the conserved F or W. A D gene is named only where the DNA matches it firmly. Size values are once, few and many counts, or a class for expanded clones, and some rows have none.

j_call d_call clone_size v_call cdr3_aa cdr3_nt
TRBJ1-6 NA NA TRBV10-1 CASSESGAPNSPLHF TGCGCCAGCAGTGAATCAGGGGCACCTAATTCACCCCTCCACTTT
TRBJ1-1 NA NA TRBV7-2 CASSSWGSRNTEAFF TGTGCCAGCAGCTCCTGGGGCAGTAGGAACACTGAAGCTTTCTTT
TRBJ1-2 NA NA TRBV29-1 CSVDMGRGVHGYTF TGCAGCGTTGATATGGGCAGGGGAGTTCATGGCTACACCTTC
TRBJ2-2 NA NA TRBV6-5 CASSRTPAGELFF TGTGCCAGCAGCCGAACTCCGGCCGGGGAGCTGTTTTTT
TRBJ1-2 TRBD1 once TRBV6-5 CASRIGTGGIRGYTF TGTGCCAGCAGAATTGGGACAGGGGGGATCAGGGGCTACACCTTC
TRBJ2-7 NA NA TRBV27 CASRYSGLTYEQYF TGTGCCAGCAGATATTCGGGACTCACCTACGAGCAGTACTTC
TRBJ1-2 NA NA TRBV5-4 CASSSQGGDGYTF TGTGCCAGCAGCTCACAGGGTGGGGATGGCTACACCTTC
TRBJ1-2 NA NA TRBV27 CASARATNYGYTF TGTGCCAGCGCCAGGGCGACTAACTATGGCTACACCTTC
TRBJ2-3 TRBD2 NA TRBV7-3 CASSVSGGLTDTQYF TGTGCCAGCAGTGTAAGCGGGGGGCTCACAGATACGCAGTATTTT
TRBJ2-1 TRBD2 NA TRBV24-1 CATSDILGGAHNEQFF TGTGCCACCAGTGATATCCTCGGGGGGGCCCACAATGAGCAGTTCTTC
TRBJ2-1 TRBD2 NA TRBV12-5 CASGPGTLAGGINEQFF TGTGCTAGTGGTCCCGGAACTCTAGCGGGGGGGATCAATGAGCAGTTCTTC
TRBJ2-1 NA NA TRBV7-9 CASSTGLNEQFF TGTGCCAGCAGCACAGGGTTGAATGAGCAGTTCTTC
TRBJ1-2 NA NA TRBV30 CAWKPLLGRVYGYTF TGTGCCTGGAAGCCCCTTTTGGGCAGAGTCTATGGCTACACCTTC
TRBJ1-2 NA NA TRBV2 CASSVHGGGYTF TGTGCCAGCAGTGTACACGGGGGTGGCTACACCTTC
TRBJ2-3 TRBD2 NA TRBV10-1 CASSESGLAGGRGDTQYF TGCGCCAGCAGTGAGTCCGGCCTAGCGGGGGGTCGAGGAGATACGCAGTATTTT
TRBJ1-6 NA NA TRBV18 CASSPQPGFNSPLHF TGTGCCAGCTCACCACAGCCAGGGTTTAATTCACCCCTCCACTTT
TRBJ2-1 TRBD2 NA TRBV7-2 CASSAQLAAYNEQFF TGTGCCAGCAGCGCCCAGCTAGCGGCCTACAATGAGCAGTTCTTC
TRBJ2-7 NA NA TRBV11-2 CASSLEGGKKYF TGTGCCAGCAGCTTAGAAGGGGGAAAGAAGTACTTC
TRBJ2-7 TRBD1 NA TRBV5-8 CASSSGQGVREQYF TGTGCCAGCAGCTCCGGACAGGGGGTACGAGAGCAGTACTTC
TRBJ1-1 TRBD1 NA TRBV28 CASSQGGAGTEAFF TGTGCCAGCAGTCAAGGGGGCGCCGGGACTGAAGCTTTCTTT
TRBJ2-3 NA NA TRBV12-3/TRBV12-4 CASSSLGVTQYF TGTGCCAGCAGTTCCCTTGGAGTTACGCAGTATTTT
TRBJ1-5 TRBD1 few TRBV7-9 CASSSPGTGVQPQHF TGTGCCAGCAGCTCCCCCGGGACAGGGGTTCAGCCCCAGCATTTT
TRBJ2-2 NA few TRBV29-1 CSVVVGDTGELFF TGCAGCGTCGTAGTCGGGGACACCGGGGAGCTGTTTTTT
TRBJ1-6 TRBD1 NA TRBV2 CASDSTGGDSPLHF TGTGCCAGCGACTCTACAGGGGGCGATTCACCCCTCCACTTT
TRBJ1-5 NA once TRBV6-5 CASSLNRNQPQHF TGTGCCAGCAGTCTAAATCGCAATCAGCCCCAGCATTTT
TRBJ1-2 NA NA TRBV21-1 CASSKATRDRGHGYTF TGTGCCAGCAGCAAAGCTACACGGGACAGGGGGCATGGCTACACCTTC
TRBJ1-3 NA once TRBV7-8 CASSLAVGSSGNTIYF TGTGCCAGCAGCTTAGCGGTCGGTAGCTCTGGAAACACCATATATTTT
TRBJ2-5 TRBD2 once TRBV24-1 CATSDSRGSGDQETQYF TGTGCCACCAGTGATTCCCGGGGTAGCGGGGACCAAGAGACCCAGTACTTC
TRBJ1-6 TRBD1 NA TRBV27 CASSSGTGGSWSPLHF TGTGCCAGCAGTTCGGGCACAGGGGGCTCGTGGTCACCCCTCCACTTT
TRBJ1-2 NA NA TRBV27 CASSLGGSGGYTF TGTGCCAGCAGTTTGGGGGGGAGCGGGGGCTACACCTTC
TRBJ1-2 NA NA TRBV30 CAWGLGGSSYGYTF TGTGCCTGGGGACTGGGGGGGTCGAGCTATGGCTACACCTTC
TRBJ2-2 NA NA TRBV7-2 CASSLVAVTGELFF TGTGCCAGCAGCTTAGTCGCGGTCACCGGGGAGCTGTTTTTT
TRBJ1-3 NA NA TRBV3-1/TRBV3-2 CASSLLQVLSGNTIYF TGTGCCAGCAGCCTCCTTCAGGTTCTCTCTGGAAACACCATATATTTT
TRBJ1-2 NA once TRBV30 CASLERSNYGYTF TGTGCCTCCCTGGAGAGAAGCAACTATGGCTACACCTTC
TRBJ1-2 NA few TRBV30 CGGSPAGSYGYTF TGTGGCGGGTCGCCAGCCGGAAGCTATGGCTACACCTTC
TRBJ2-3 NA NA TRBV4-1 CASSQDGGGAWTDTQYF TGCGCCAGCAGCCAAGATGGAGGGGGGGCTTGGACAGATACGCAGTATTTT
TRBJ1-3 NA NA TRBV19 CASSAQRPYSGNTIYF TGTGCCAGTAGTGCACAGAGACCTTACTCTGGAAACACCATATATTTT
TRBJ2-7 NA NA TRBV5-1 CASSLMGTSSYEQYF TGCGCCAGCAGCTTGATGGGCACCAGCTCCTACGAGCAGTACTTC
TRBJ1-2 NA once TRBV2 CASSGGEANYGYTF TGTGCCAGCAGCGGCGGTGAAGCTAACTATGGCTACACCTTC
TRBJ2-7 NA NA TRBV7-8 CASSAGRGKYEQYF TGTGCCAGCAGCGCGGGACGCGGGAAATACGAGCAGTACTTC
TRBJ2-7 NA NA TRBV29-1 CSVDGDSYEQYF TGCAGCGTTGACGGGGATTCCTACGAGCAGTACTTC
TRBJ2-5 NA NA TRBV30 CAWSNMETQYF TGTGCCTGGAGTAATATGGAGACCCAGTACTTC
TRBJ1-1 NA NA TRBV5-1 CASSLASGFTEAFF TGCGCCAGCAGCTTGGCTTCCGGGTTCACTGAAGCTTTCTTT
TRBJ2-7 NA NA TRBV20-1 CSVEGVDEQYF TGCAGTGTTGAGGGTGTCGACGAGCAGTACTTC
TRBJ1-2 TRBD1 NA TRBV4-3 CASSQAYRGGYTF TGCGCCAGCAGCCAAGCGTACAGGGGTGGCTACACCTTC
TRBJ2-2 NA NA TRBV11-2 CASSVRGAGYGELFF TGTGCCAGCAGCGTTCGGGGGGCGGGCTACGGGGAGCTGTTTTTT
TRBJ1-2 TRBD1 many TRBV24-1 CATSPGQGVGYGYTF TGTGCCACCAGCCCGGGACAGGGAGTTGGCTATGGCTACACCTTC
TRBJ2-2 NA NA TRBV4-1 CASSRGEGELFF TGCGCCAGCAGTCGCGGGGAGGGGGAGCTGTTTTTT
TRBJ2-4 NA NA TRBV5-1 CASSLAGGLAKNIQYF TGCGCCAGCAGCCTGGCCGGTGGTCTAGCCAAAAACATTCAGTACTTC
TRBJ1-3 TRBD1 NA TRBV29-1 CSVEGQGAYGNTIYF TGCAGCGTTGAAGGCCAGGGGGCATATGGAAACACCATATATTTT
TRBJ2-3 TRBD2 NA TRBV7-3 CASSSTSPPDTQYF TGTGCCAGCAGCTCGACTAGCCCTCCAGATACGCAGTATTTT
TRBJ1-2 TRBD1 NA TRBV27 CATLGGANYGYTF TGTGCCACCCTAGGGGGCGCCAACTATGGCTACACCTTC
TRBJ2-2 NA few TRBV30 CAWSSGTLITGELFF TGTGCCTGGAGTTCCGGGACACTAATAACCGGGGAGCTGTTTTTT
TRBJ1-1 NA NA TRBV6-2/TRBV6-3 CASSYEANTEAFF TGTGCCAGCAGTTACGAGGCTAACACTGAAGCTTTCTTT
TRBJ1-3 NA NA TRBV7-8 CASSPGTLRSADTIYF TGTGCCAGCAGCCCCGGGACTCTAAGGTCAGCGGACACCATATATTTT
TRBJ2-1 TRBD1 NA TRBV18 CASSQGQGPSYNEQFF TGTGCCAGCTCACAAGGACAGGGGCCTTCCTACAATGAGCAGTTCTTC
TRBJ2-3 TRBD1 few TRBV20-1 CSSHRGDTQYF TGCAGTTCTCACAGGGGCGATACGCAGTATTTT
TRBJ1-2 TRBD1 NA TRBV9 CASSVDRQGNYGYTF TGTGCCAGCAGCGTAGACCGACAGGGAAACTATGGCTACACCTTC
TRBJ2-5 TRBD2 NA TRBV19 CASSQGLAGGSGETQYF TGTGCCAGTAGTCAGGGACTAGCGGGGGGTTCCGGAGAGACCCAGTACTTC